The 18 T cell receptor beta chains in this list originate from one sample, sequenced in a study of OX40 agonist ivuxolimab in advanced cancers. The table came from immunoSEQ multiplex PCR; TCRdb's copy has only in-frame clones and leaves some out. This table has about 32,000 clones, approximately 90% appearing once. The source material was CD4+ or CD8+ T cells sorted from blood, sampled in a trial of the OX40 agonist ivuxolimab. The receptor set was obtained from an adult with an advanced solid tumor such as melanoma, head and neck, liver or kidney cancer.

The chain joins TRBV11-3 to TRBJ2-5, with D tentatively TRBD2 (5 bases). Looked up from germline, CDR1 is SGHNT and CDR2 is YENEEA. The CDR3 covers 13 residues. The V end was cut by 5 bases, the J end by 1 base, with 8 bases between. The CDR3 coding sequence is TGTGCCAGCAGCCCCGGACTCCAAGAGACCCAGTACTTC. This encodes CASSPGLQETQYF.

The chain joins TRBV7-9 to TRBJ2-1; 7 positions match TRBD1. This CDR3 has 15 residues. CDR1 and CDR2 from the germline V gene are SEHNR and FQNEAQ (reference sequence). The J segment lost 5 bases and the V segment lost 4 bases, leaving 8 bases of the junction unmatched. The CDR3 nucleotides read TGTGCCAGCAGCTCCGAACAGGGGTGGGACAATGAGCAGTTCTTC. It translates to CASSSEQGWDNEQFF.

The sample holds one count of this clone. Distinct nucleotide sequences in the sample also encode this CDR3. The CDR3: CASSQDPSGTGELFF. DNA of the CDR3: TGCGCCAGCAGCCAAGATCCATCGGGGACCGGGGAGCTGTTTTTT. This chain connects TRBV4-1 to TRBJ2-2; weak D call: TRBD2 (5 bases). The CDR3 loop spans 15 amino acids. Germline CDR1 reads MGHRA; CDR2 reads YSYEKL. V was cut by 0 bases and J by 5 bases, with 10 bases left in between.

The chain joins TRBV27 to TRBJ2-7, with D perhaps TRBD1 (6 bases). Trimming cost V 6 bases and J 5 bases, with 17 bases left between them. This CDR3 has 14 residues. Germline-derived CDR1 and CDR2 are MNHEY and SMNVEV (reference sequence). CDR3 amino acids: CASSTLDSANEQYF. CDR3 nucleotides: TGTGCCAGCAGCACCCTGGACAGCGCCAACGAGCAGTACTTC.

The chain recombines TRBV27 with TRBJ1-5, with D maybe TRBD1 (5 bases). The CDR3 spans 15 residues. V gave up 2 bases and J gave up 7 bases, with 15 bases separating them. Germline assignment: CDR1 MNHEY and CDR2 SMNVEV (reference sequence). This chain's CDR3 is CASSLQVPSGQPQHF. CDR3 DNA sequence: TGTGCCAGCAGTTTACAGGTTCCATCAGGGCAGCCCCAGCATTTT.

This clone has a single count. The junction shows a germline mismatch at one end, possibly a read error. The gene calls are TRBV7-6 and TRBJ2-7; 8 bases are shared with TRBD1. Per the germline V gene, CDR1 is SGHVS and CDR2 is FNYEAQ. The CDR3 consists of 15 residues. CDR3: CASRAGQGTSDEQYF. Here the CDR3 DNA reads TGTGCCAGCAGAGCCGGACAGGGCACCTCCGACGAGCAGTACTTC.

CDR3: CASSLGLKSPSPLHF. DNA of the CDR3: TGTGCCAGCAGCTTAGGCCTAAAGTCCCCAAGTCCCCTCCACTTT. This chain uses TRBV13 with TRBJ1-6; no firm D call. There are 15 residues in the CDR3. Germline V CDR1 and CDR2: PRHDT, FYEKMQ (reference sequence). The ends were cut back, 0 bases at V and 13 bases at J, with 16 bases in the middle.

The count of this clone is one. V gene TRBV7-9 combines with J gene TRBJ2-5; tentatively, D is TRBD1 or TRBD2 (5 bases each). The CDR3 is made up of 14 amino acids. CDR1 is SEHNR and CDR2 is FQNEAQ in the germline V gene (reference sequence). V lost 7 bases and J 5 bases, leaving 17 bases between the germline ends. The CDR3 nucleotides read TGTGCCAGCACCCAATACCGGGGCGCGGAGACCCAGTACTTC. It is translated as CASTQYRGAETQYF.

The J gene is TRBJ1-2, the V gene TRBV6-5; D perhaps matches TRBD1 (6 bases). The CDR3 spans 15 residues. CDR1 and CDR2 from the germline V gene are MNHEY and SVGAGI. V was clipped by 0 bases and J by 7 bases, with 15 bases between them. The CDR3 DNA follows: TGTGCCAGCAGTTACTCCCGGACAGCGTTCGCTGGCTACACCTTC. Amino acids: CASSYSRTAFAGYTF.

V is TRBV28 and J is TRBJ2-7, with a possible D match to TRBD1 (8 bases). V was shortened by 4 bases and J by 4 bases, with 14 bases between the two germline ends. This CDR3 contains 14 residues. Looked up from germline, CDR1 is MDHEN and CDR2 is SYDVKM. This CDR3 reads CASSWTGRAYEQYF. CDR3 sequence (DNA): TGTGCCAGCAGTTGGACAGGGAGGGCATACGAGCAGTACTTC.

The chain joins TRBV30 to TRBJ2-7, with 14 positions matching TRBD2. The germline gives CDR1 GTSNPN, CDR2 SVGIG (reference sequence). This CDR3 region has 14 residues. Trimming at V came to 1 base and at J to 6 bases, leaving 2 bases not matched to a gene. The CDR3: CAWSGGLAGVEQYF. As DNA, the CDR3 is TGTGCCTGGAGTGGGGGACTAGCGGGAGTCGAGCAGTACTTC. The full variable domain, in which reference TRBV30 and TRBJ2-7 provide the parts outside the CDR3, is SQTIHQWPATLVQPVGSPLSLECTVEGTSNPNLYWYRQAAGRGLQLLFYSVGIGQISSEVPQNLSASRPQDRQFILSSKKLLLSDSGFYLCAWSGGLAGVEQYFGPGTRLTVT.

This chain uses TRBV5-1 with TRBJ1-2; 9 bases fit TRBD1. The CDR3 covers 17 residues. Per the germline V gene, CDR1 is SGHRS and CDR2 is YFSETQ. The V segment lost 0 bases and the J segment 4 bases; nucleotides outside the gene matches: 10. The DNA of the CDR3 is TGCGCCAGCAGCTTGGACCCCACAGGGGGCGCGGGCTATGGCTACACCTTC. Translation gives CASSLDPTGGAGYGYTF.

The chain couples TRBV28 to TRBJ2-7, with D possibly matching TRBD2 (5 bases). Trimming left V 2 bases short and J 1 base short, with 9 bases between. The CDR3 sequence is 14 residues long. CDR1 is MDHEN, CDR2 SYDVKM, per germline. The CDR3 region is CASSLGTGSYEQYF. The CDR3 DNA reads as TGTGCCAGCAGTTTAGGTACGGGATCCTACGAGCAGTACTTC.

The J gene is TRBJ2-7, the V gene TRBV6-5; 7 bases are shared with TRBD2. Trimming took 5 bases from V and 3 from J; bases not matched to a gene: 7. Per the germline V gene, CDR1 is MNHEY and CDR2 is SVGAGI. The length of the CDR3 is 14 residues. CDR3: CASSLSGTIYEQYF. The CDR3 nucleotides read TGTGCCAGCAGTCTATCAGGGACTATCTACGAGCAGTACTTC.

This clone was found a few times. The V call is TRBV7-9, the J call TRBJ2-7; D uncertain. Germline V gene lookup returns CDR1 SEHNR and CDR2 FQNEAQ (reference sequence). The CDR3 runs 12 residues. Trimming cost V 2 bases and J 6 bases, with 8 bases left between them. The CDR3 is CASSLSPIEQYF. Written as DNA, the CDR3 is TGTGCCAGCAGCTTATCCCCCATCGAGCAGTACTTC.

J is TRBJ2-7 and V is TRBV18, with D perhaps being TRBD1 or TRBD2 (6 bases each). The CDR3 has 15 amino acids. Germline V lookup: CDR1 KGHSH, CDR2 LQKENI. The germline V and J ends were trimmed by 4 bases and 4 bases, with 17 bases remaining between them. This CDR3 is CASSLRGGPHYEQYF. The DNA for the CDR3 is TGTGCCAGCTCACTTAGAGGGGGGCCTCATTACGAGCAGTACTTC.

The sample holds one count of this clone. The chain links TRBV28 to TRBJ2-7; D possibly corresponds to TRBD1 (6 bases). In germline, CDR1 is MDHEN, CDR2 SYDVKM. The V end was cut by 6 bases, the J end by 6 bases, with 18 bases between. The CDR3 length is 14 residues. The CDR3 nucleotides read TGTGCCAGCAGGTTTGGACAGTTTCCAGCCGAGCAGTACTTC. Translation gives CASRFGQFPAEQYF.

The chain carries TRBV5-4 and TRBJ1-2; 9 bases agree with TRBD1. The CDR3 has 16 residues. Germline CDR1 reads SGHNT; CDR2 reads YYREEE (reference sequence). Trimming at V came to 4 bases and at J to 1 base, leaving 8 bases not matched to a gene. CDR3: CASSLTGQGRNYGYTF. The CDR3 DNA reads TGTGCCAGCAGCCTGACGGGACAGGGACGTAACTATGGCTACACCTTC.